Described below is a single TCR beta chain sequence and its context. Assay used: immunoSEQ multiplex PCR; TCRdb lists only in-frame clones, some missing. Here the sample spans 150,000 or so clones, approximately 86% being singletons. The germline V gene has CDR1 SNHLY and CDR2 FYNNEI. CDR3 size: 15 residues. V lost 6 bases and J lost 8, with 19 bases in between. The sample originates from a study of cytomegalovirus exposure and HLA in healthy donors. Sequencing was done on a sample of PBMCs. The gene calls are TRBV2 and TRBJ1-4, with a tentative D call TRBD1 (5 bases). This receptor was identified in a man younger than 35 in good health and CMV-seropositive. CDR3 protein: CASRPRKLGGEKLFF. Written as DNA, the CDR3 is TGTGCCAGCAGACCCCGGAAGCTCGGGGGGGAAAAACTGTTTTTT. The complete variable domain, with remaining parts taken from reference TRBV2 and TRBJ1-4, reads EPEVTQTPSHQVTQMGQEVILRCVPISNHLYFYWYRQILGQKVEFLVSFYNNEISEKSEIFDDQFSVERPDGSNFTLKIRSTKLEDSAMYFCASRPRKLGGEKLFFGSGTQLSVL.